The rows below give T cell receptor beta chains drawn from one sample of a study of Ad26.COV2.S vaccination and SARS-CoV-2 variants. Measured with immunoSEQ multiplex PCR; TCRdb has only the in-frame clones, and not every one. The sample has approximately 450,000 clones; around 90% are singletons. The specimen was peripheral blood, collected in a trial of Ad26.COV2.S vaccine versus placebo. These receptors originate from a person between 18 and 65 years old who received the Ad26.COV2.S COVID-19 vaccine or a placebo. The CDR3 runs from the conserved cysteine through the conserved F or W. The D gene is left open where the match is weak. For some rows the clone size is stated as once, few or many, or as a class when expanded; others skip it.

>TRBJ1-2|TRBV29-1|NA|NA
TGCAGCGTGGTTGAGAACTATGGCTACACCTTC
CSVVENYGYTF
>TRBJ2-7|TRBV18|TRBD2|NA
TGTGCCAGCTCACCCGGGACTAGCGGGAACTACGAGCAGTACTTC
CASSPGTSGNYEQYF
>TRBJ2-1|TRBV5-1|TRBD2|NA
TGCGCCAGCAGCTCCTTAGCGGGAGCCTACAATGAGCAGTTCTTC
CASSSLAGAYNEQFF
>TRBJ2-5|TRBV6-5|NA|NA
TGTGCCAGCAGTTACAGCTTCGCAGACGAGACCCAGTACTTC
CASSYSFADETQYF
>TRBJ2-1|TRBV2|TRBD2|NA
TGTGCCAGCAGTCCCCCGGGACTAGCGCAATACAATGAGCAGTTCTTC
CASSPPGLAQYNEQFF
>TRBJ2-7|TRBV9|NA|NA
TGTGCCAGCAGCGTAGGACCCGATAGCTACGAGCAGTACTTC
CASSVGPDSYEQYF
>TRBJ2-7|TRBV7-2|TRBD2|NA
TGTGCCAGCAGCTTAGTCACTAGCGGGCTCCGAGAGCAGTACTTC
CASSLVTSGLREQYF
>TRBJ2-2|TRBV20-1|TRBD2|NA
TGCAGTGCTAGTTGGGCGGGAGGCACCGGGGAGCTGTTTTTT
CSASWAGGTGELFF
>TRBJ1-2|TRBV3-1/TRBV3-2|NA|NA
TGTGCCAGCAGACAAATCGGGACTAGTACTGGCTACACCTTC
CASRQIGTSTGYTF
>TRBJ1-1|TRBV5-6|NA|once
TGTGCCAGCAGCTTGGGGCTAAATGGGTTAGACACTGAAGCTTTCTTT
CASSLGLNGLDTEAFF
>TRBJ2-7|TRBV13|NA|NA
TGTGCCAGCAGCTCGTCCCTGTGGAGCTACGAGCAGTACTTC
CASSSSLWSYEQYF
>TRBJ2-1|TRBV6-6|NA|NA
TGTGCCAGCAGTTACCGAGGCGGGAAGTCCTACAATGAGCAGTTCTTC
CASSYRGGKSYNEQFF